This passage covers 19 T cell receptor beta chains from one sample sequenced in a study of blood T cell repertoires in COVID-19. Clones were sequenced by immunoSEQ multiplex PCR, and TCRdb holds only the in-frame ones, with some missing. The sample consists of fewer than 250,000 clones, roughly four fifths of them appearing once. Sequencing was performed on peripheral blood. The receptors stem from a woman aged 50 to 60 with acute or convalescent COVID-19.

CDR3 sequence: CASSRTPNQPQHF. The CDR3 coding sequence is TGTGCCAGCAGTAGGACACCCAATCAGCCCCAGCATTTT. This chain joins TRBV12-3 or TRBV12-4 and TRBJ1-5, with D tentatively TRBD1 (5 bases). CDR3 size: 13 residues. The ends were cut back, 5 bases at V and 3 bases at J, with 8 bases in the middle.

The chain joins TRBV6-2 or TRBV6-3 to TRBJ2-6; TRBD2 aligns across 7 bases. Germline CDR1 and CDR2: MNHEY and SVGEGT. Trimming at V came to 5 bases and at J to 0 bases, leaving 7 bases not matched to a gene. CDR3 length: 17 amino acids. CDR3 protein: CASSVDGGSSGANVLTF. CDR3 in DNA: TGTGCCAGCAGTGTGGACGGGGGGAGCTCTGGGGCCAACGTCCTGACTTTC.

This clone showed up just once. This chain connects TRBV7-2 to TRBJ2-7, with D unclear. CDR3 length: 12 amino acids. Germline V gives CDR1 SGHTA, CDR2 FQGNSA. The V end lost 6 bases, the J end lost 3 bases, and 9 bases lay between the germline ends. CDR3 DNA sequence: TGTGCCAGCAGTCCCGCGGTCTACGAGCAGTACTTC. Translated, it gives CASSPAVYEQYF.

Concerning this clone: This sample also contains other DNA sequences that code for the same CDR3. V gene TRBV12-3 or TRBV12-4 combines with J gene TRBJ1-5; 7 bases line up with TRBD1. This CDR3 has 13 amino acids. V was clipped by 5 bases and J by 4 bases; unmatched bases: 2. CDR3 nucleotide sequence: TGTGCCAGCAGTGGACAGGTGAATCAGCCCCAGCATTTT. Amino acid sequence: CASSGQVNQPQHF.

The rearrangement links TRBV5-5 to TRBJ2-1; 11 bases agree with TRBD1. CDR1 is SGHKS, CDR2 YYEKEE, per germline (reference sequence). The junction had 0 bases not matched to a gene; V was cut back by 0 bases and J by 7 bases. The CDR3 consists of 14 residues. The CDR3 region is CASSLGDRGNEQFF. Written as DNA, the CDR3 is TGTGCCAGCAGCTTGGGGGACAGGGGGAATGAGCAGTTCTTC.

This rearrangement joins TRBV6-5 to TRBJ2-7, with 7 nucleotides matching TRBD1. V shed 10 bases, J shed 3 bases, and the junction held 6 bases outside the gene matches. The CDR3 runs 12 residues. Germline V CDR1 and CDR2: MNHEY, SVGAGI. The CDR3 coding sequence is TGTGCCACCACGACAGGGAACTACGAGCAGTACTTC. Translation gives CATTTGNYEQYF.

V usage is TRBV3-1 (or the pseudogene TRBV3-2) and J usage is TRBJ2-7; TRBD2 is a possible D gene (6 bases). CDR3 length equals 15 residues. Germline CDR1 is LGHDT and CDR2 is YNNKEL (reference sequence). The V end lost 4 bases, the J end lost 2 bases, and 15 bases lay between the germline ends. The CDR3: CASSPLRDWTYEQYF. Written as DNA, the CDR3 is TGTGCCAGCAGCCCCCTCCGGGACTGGACCTACGAGCAGTACTTC.

This clone occurred once. The chain is built from TRBV9 and TRBJ2-3, with TRBD1 as a possible D gene (6 bases). This CDR3 has 15 residues. CDR1 is SGDLS and CDR2 is YYNGEE in the germline V gene. Trimming shortened V by 0 bases and J by 1 base, and 9 bases separated the two germline ends. The CDR3 loop reads CASSVENRGTDTQYF. The CDR3 region has the DNA TGTGCCAGCAGCGTAGAGAACAGGGGCACAGATACGCAGTATTTT.

The chain links TRBV27 to TRBJ1-1; weak D call: TRBD1 (5 bases). V gave up 3 bases and J gave up 4 bases, with 12 bases separating them. CDR1 MNHEY and CDR2 SMNVEV come from the germline V gene (reference sequence). CDR3 size: 14 residues. This CDR3 reads CASSLNGRGTEAFF. The CDR3 DNA sequence: TGTGCCAGCAGTTTGAATGGAAGGGGCACTGAAGCTTTCTTT.

The gene calls are TRBV12-5 and TRBJ2-1, with D perhaps matching TRBD2 (5 bases). Germline loops: CDR1 LGHNT, CDR2 FRNRAP. This CDR3 is built from 13 residues. Trimming cost V 2 bases and J 9 bases, with 11 bases left between them. The CDR3 DNA reads TGTGCTAGTGGTTTGTCGGACTCGCGTGAGCAGTTCTTC. It codes for CASGLSDSREQFF.

The gene calls are TRBV19 and TRBJ2-7; 7 positions agree with TRBD1. The CDR3 has 14 amino acids. V trimming: 5 bases; J trimming: 2 bases; junction bases outside the gene matches: 6. Germline CDR1 is LNHDA and CDR2 is SQIVND (reference sequence). For the CDR3, the DNA is TGTGCCAGTAGTTTTCGGACAGGCACCTACGAGCAGTACTTC. The encoded protein is CASSFRTGTYEQYF.

The rearrangement joins TRBV27 to TRBJ1-6; no clear D gene. The CDR3 has 15 amino acids. Trimming removed 5 bases from V and 0 bases from J, with 8 bases in between. Germline assignment: CDR1 MNHEY and CDR2 SMNVEV (reference sequence). The CDR3: CASSPLGSYNSPLHF. Written as DNA, the CDR3 is TGTGCCAGCAGTCCTCTCGGCTCCTATAATTCACCCCTCCACTTT.

The gene calls are TRBV27 and TRBJ1-2, with TRBD1 matching over 8 bases. CDR1 is MNHEY, CDR2 SMNVEV, per germline (reference sequence). The trim removed 6 bases at V and 7 bases at J, leaving 7 bases unmatched. This CDR3 is 13 amino acids long. The CDR3 nucleotides read TGTGCCAGCAGGCTCCAGGGGGCAAGTGGCTACACCTTC. Protein sequence: CASRLQGASGYTF.

In its sample, this clone was seen a few times. This sequence joins TRBV2 and TRBJ1-6; 7 nucleotides match TRBD1. CDR1 and CDR2 (germline): SNHLY, FYNNEI. The CDR3 extends over 14 amino acids. V lost 5 bases and J lost 10; bases outside the gene matches: 8. The CDR3 DNA reads as TGTGCCAGCAGTCCCGACAGGGTAGGCTCACCCCTCCACTTT. It encodes CASSPDRVGSPLHF.

The chain recombines TRBV13 with TRBJ1-2; tentatively, D is TRBD1 (5 bases). Germline V gene data show CDR1 as PRHDT and CDR2 as FYEKMQ (reference sequence). V was cut by 0 bases and J by 2 bases, with 10 bases left in between. The CDR3 totals 15 residues. The CDR3 DNA follows: TGTGCCAGCAGCTTAGGTCGACAGACCAACTATGGCTACACCTTC. Translation gives CASSLGRQTNYGYTF. The whole variable domain, remainder taken from reference TRBV13 and TRBJ1-2, is AAGVIQSPRHLIKEKRETATLKCYPIPRHDTVYWYQQGPGQDPQFLISFYEKMQSDKGSIPDRFSAQQFSDYHSELNMSSLELGDSALYFCASSLGRQTNYGYTFGSGTRLTVV.

J is TRBJ1-5 and V is TRBV3-1 (or the pseudogene TRBV3-2); 7 nucleotides align to TRBD1. The V gene end was trimmed by 4 bases and the J gene end by 2 bases; junction bases not matched to a gene: 11. The length of the CDR3 is 17 residues. Germline V CDR1 and CDR2: LGHDT, YNNKEL (reference sequence). DNA of the CDR3: TGTGCCAGCAGCCTTACTCGAGCCGGGACAGGCAATCAGCCCCAGCATTTT. Amino acid sequence: CASSLTRAGTGNQPQHF.

The CDR3 region has the DNA TGTGCCAGCGGGGGGACGGGGAGTAATGAAAAACTGTTTTTT. It codes for CASGGTGSNEKLFF. The chain joins TRBV6-6 to TRBJ1-4; D may be TRBD1 (5 bases). Germline V gives CDR1 MNHNY, CDR2 SVGAGI (reference sequence). V gave up 8 bases and J gave up 4 bases, with 14 bases separating them. The CDR3 is 14 residues long.

The chain couples TRBV24-1 to TRBJ2-1; TRBD2 matches 9 bases. CDR3 size: 16 residues. Germline trimming cut 1 base from V and 3 bases from J; bases unmatched to any gene: 3. Looked up from germline, CDR1 is KGHDR and CDR2 is SFDVKD. DNA of the CDR3: TGTGCCACCAGTGATTTAGCGGGGGGTGACTACAATGAGCAGTTCTTC. It specifies CATSDLAGGDYNEQFF.

The CDR3 DNA reads TGCAGTGAACGGAGAAACACTGAAGCTTTCTTT. Residues: CSERRNTEAFF. The rearrangement uses TRBV20-1 and TRBJ1-1; D uncertain. The CDR3 totals 11 residues. The V end was cut by 7 bases, the J end by 2 bases, with 8 bases between. In germline, CDR1 is DFQATT, CDR2 SNEGSKA (reference sequence).